The clone carrying this T cell receptor (beta chain) was recorded at least ten times. Its cognate antigen is unknown. This specimen comes from a study of regulatory T cells in long-lasting Graves disease. Turning to the study itself: Duration of antithyroid drug therapy among newly diagnosed Graves' patients was under 3 months.

Points from the study as a whole: Persistent cases of Graves' showed reduced TCR diversity relative to newly diagnosed patients.

As to time point: newly diagnosed GD, antithyroid drugs for less than 3 months. RNA extracted from PBMCs served as the sequencing template. Construction of TCR beta libraries relied on iRepertoire HTBI primers and on Arm-PCR targeting CDR3 regions. Original data processing: Sequenced samples collectively carried around 60 TRBV and some 15 TRBJ segments. TCRdb reanalysed the multiplex PCR reads using MiXCR and keeps one entry per CDR3 protein. TCRdb assigned the V and J calls; the authors' analysis was not used. This sample has 240,000 or so distinct CDR3 sequences, with 20% found just once. The sequences come from peripheral blood mononuclear cells (PBMCs), collected at new diagnosis, from a patient treated with antithyroid drugs. The TCR comes from a female donor with Graves disease.

CDR3 region: CASSLDRGKNTEAFF. CDR3 nucleotide sequence: TGTGCCAGCAGCTTAGATAGGGGCAAGAACACTGAAGCTTTCTTT. This sequence joins TRBV11-3 and TRBJ1-1; D possibly corresponds to TRBD1 (5 bases). The length of the CDR3 is 15 residues. The ends were cut back, 0 bases at V and 1 base at J, with 9 bases in the middle. Germline V gene lookup returns CDR1 SGHNT and CDR2 YENEEA.